Many counts were recorded for the clone carrying this TCR beta chain. Its antigen is as yet unknown. Drawing of peripheral blood yielded roughly 9.8 milliliters from each donor. The data stem from a study of blood T cells in healthy people across ages. Study observations and caveats: Naive and antigen-experienced cells were not separated, limiting conclusive comparison.

The CDR3 spans 16 residues. V lost 1 base, J lost 9 bases, and 11 bases stayed unmatched. Germline CDR1 and CDR2: SGHTA and FQGNSA. A second roughly 6 to 11 cycle PCR used barcoded and J-beta primers. Each cDNA molecule carried a tag from a template-switch adaptor that contained 12 random nucleotides. TCRdb used MiXCR to reprocess the 5' RACE reads, holding one entry per CDR3 protein. Of around 800,000 distinct CDR3 sequences in the sample, 46% were seen once. Material: blood. The chain recombines TRBV7-2 with TRBJ2-1; 8 nucleotides line up with TRBD2. This clonotype was obtained from a man at least 80 years old in good health. CDR3 in DNA: TGTGCCAGCAGCTTAGTTAGCGGGGCCCTTAAACCTGAGCAGTTCTTC. Protein sequence: CASSLVSGALKPEQFF.